This TCR beta chain was identified during a study of shared clonotypes between healthy human individuals. Across the study: Participating donors consisted of two women and a few men aged 18 to 49. Study outcomes and limitations: Genetic and exposure-history diversity was limited by the small donor number.

Germline V gives CDR1 SGHDT, CDR2 YYEEEE. V lost 4 bases, J lost 2 bases, and 15 bases stayed unmatched. CDR3 length equals 19 residues. Turning to this clone: Its antigen is unknown.

Here immunoSEQ multiplex PCR was the method, and the copy in TCRdb shows in-frame clones only, minus some. This sample carries roughly 2,500,000 clones, 90% to 95% of them seen once, and the ten largest clones take 0.36%. The chain couples TRBV5-6 to TRBJ2-5; 12 bases match TRBD2. The sample was naive CD4+ T cells from PBMCs. The subset was: CD45RA+ positively selected. The sequence was collected from a man younger than 35 in good health. Some clones in this sample may be carry-over from other donors' samples. DNA of the CDR3: TGTGCCAGCAGCCCCCCGTGGGGGACTAGCGGGCTCCCACAAGAGACCCAGTACTTC. As protein: CASSPPWGTSGLPQETQYF.